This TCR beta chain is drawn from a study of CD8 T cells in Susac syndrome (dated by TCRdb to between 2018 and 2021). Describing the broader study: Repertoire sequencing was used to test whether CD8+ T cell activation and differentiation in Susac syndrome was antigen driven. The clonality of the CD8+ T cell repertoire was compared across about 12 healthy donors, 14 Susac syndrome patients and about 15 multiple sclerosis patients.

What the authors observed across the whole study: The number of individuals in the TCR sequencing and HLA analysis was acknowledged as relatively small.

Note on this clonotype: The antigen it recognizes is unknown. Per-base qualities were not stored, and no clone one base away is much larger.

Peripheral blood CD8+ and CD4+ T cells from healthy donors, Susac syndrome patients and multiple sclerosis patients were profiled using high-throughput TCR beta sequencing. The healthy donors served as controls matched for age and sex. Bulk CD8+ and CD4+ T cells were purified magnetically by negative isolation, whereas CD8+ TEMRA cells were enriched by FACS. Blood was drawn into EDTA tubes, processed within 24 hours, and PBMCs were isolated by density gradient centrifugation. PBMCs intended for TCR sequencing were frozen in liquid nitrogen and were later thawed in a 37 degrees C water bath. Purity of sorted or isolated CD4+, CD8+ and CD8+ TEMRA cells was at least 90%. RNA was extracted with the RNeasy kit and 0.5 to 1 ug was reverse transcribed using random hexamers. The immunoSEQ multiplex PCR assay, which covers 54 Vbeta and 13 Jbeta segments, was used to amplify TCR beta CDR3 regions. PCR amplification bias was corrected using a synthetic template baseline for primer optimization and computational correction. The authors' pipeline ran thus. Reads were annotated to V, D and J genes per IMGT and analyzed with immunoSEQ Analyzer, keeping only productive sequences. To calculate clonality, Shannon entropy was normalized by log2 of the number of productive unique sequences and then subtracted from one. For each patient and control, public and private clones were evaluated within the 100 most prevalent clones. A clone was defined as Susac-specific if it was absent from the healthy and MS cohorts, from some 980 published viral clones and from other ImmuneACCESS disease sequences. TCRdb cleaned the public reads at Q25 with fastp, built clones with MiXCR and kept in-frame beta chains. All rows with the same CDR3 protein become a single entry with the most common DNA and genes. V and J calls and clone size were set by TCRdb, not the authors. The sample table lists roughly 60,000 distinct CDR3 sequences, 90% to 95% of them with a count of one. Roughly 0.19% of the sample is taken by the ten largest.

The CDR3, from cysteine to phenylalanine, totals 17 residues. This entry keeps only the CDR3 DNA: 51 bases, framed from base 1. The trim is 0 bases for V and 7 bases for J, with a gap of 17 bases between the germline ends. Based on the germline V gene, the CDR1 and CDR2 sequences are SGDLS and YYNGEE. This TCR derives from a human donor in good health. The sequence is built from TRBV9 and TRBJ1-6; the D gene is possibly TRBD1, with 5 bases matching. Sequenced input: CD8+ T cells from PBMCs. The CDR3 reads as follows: CASSVGRGGDSNSPLHF. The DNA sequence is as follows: TGTGCCAGCAGCGTAGGGCGTGGGGGGGATTCGAATTCACCCCTCCACTTT.